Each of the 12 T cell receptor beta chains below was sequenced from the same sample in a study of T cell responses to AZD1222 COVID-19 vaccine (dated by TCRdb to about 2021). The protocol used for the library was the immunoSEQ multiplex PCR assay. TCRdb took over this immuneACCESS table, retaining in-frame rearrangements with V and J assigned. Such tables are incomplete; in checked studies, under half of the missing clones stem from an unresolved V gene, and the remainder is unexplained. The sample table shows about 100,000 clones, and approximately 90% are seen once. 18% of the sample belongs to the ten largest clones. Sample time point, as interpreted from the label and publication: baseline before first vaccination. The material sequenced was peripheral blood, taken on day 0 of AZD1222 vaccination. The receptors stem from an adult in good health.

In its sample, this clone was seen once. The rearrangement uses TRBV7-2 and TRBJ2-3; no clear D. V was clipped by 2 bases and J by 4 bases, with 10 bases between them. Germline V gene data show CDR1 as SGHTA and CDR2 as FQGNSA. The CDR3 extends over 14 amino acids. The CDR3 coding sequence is TGTGCCAGCAGCTTAAGGCTCGTGTCAGATACGCAGTATTTT. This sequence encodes CASSLRLVSDTQYF.

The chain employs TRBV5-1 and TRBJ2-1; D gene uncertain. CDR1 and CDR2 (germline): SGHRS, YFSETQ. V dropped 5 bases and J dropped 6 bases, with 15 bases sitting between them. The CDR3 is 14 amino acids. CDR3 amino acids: CASSQSPSSNEQFF. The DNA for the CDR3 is TGCGCCAGCAGTCAGTCCCCCTCTAGCAATGAGCAGTTCTTC.

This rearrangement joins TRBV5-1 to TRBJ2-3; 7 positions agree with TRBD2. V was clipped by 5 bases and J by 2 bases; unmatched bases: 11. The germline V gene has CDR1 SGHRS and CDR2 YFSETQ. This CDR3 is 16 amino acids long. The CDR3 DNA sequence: TGCGCCAGCAGTATAGGACTAGTGGGGATCACAGATACGCAGTATTTT. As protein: CASSIGLVGITDTQYF.

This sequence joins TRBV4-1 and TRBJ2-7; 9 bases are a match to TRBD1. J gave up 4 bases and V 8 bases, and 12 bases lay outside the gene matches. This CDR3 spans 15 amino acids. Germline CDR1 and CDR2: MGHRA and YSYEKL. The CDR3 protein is CASATGTGRNYEQYF. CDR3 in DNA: TGCGCCAGCGCCACCGGGACAGGGAGAAATTACGAGCAGTACTTC.

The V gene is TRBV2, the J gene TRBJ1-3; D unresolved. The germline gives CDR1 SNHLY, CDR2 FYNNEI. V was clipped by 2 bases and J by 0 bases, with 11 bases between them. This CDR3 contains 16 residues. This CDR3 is CASSEMRLSSGNTIYF. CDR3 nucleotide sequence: TGTGCCAGCAGTGAAATGAGACTCAGCTCTGGAAACACCATATATTTT.

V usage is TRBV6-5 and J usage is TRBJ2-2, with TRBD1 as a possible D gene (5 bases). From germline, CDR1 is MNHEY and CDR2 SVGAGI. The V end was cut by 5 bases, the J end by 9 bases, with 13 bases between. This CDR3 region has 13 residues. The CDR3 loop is CASSLGEGRELFF. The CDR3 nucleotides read TGTGCCAGCAGTCTAGGGGAAGGTCGGGAGCTGTTTTTT.

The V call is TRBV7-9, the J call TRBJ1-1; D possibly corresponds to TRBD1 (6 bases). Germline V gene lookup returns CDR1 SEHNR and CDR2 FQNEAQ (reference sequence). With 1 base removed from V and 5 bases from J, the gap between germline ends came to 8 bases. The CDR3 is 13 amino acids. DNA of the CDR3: TGTGCCAGCAGCTTAGAGGGGGGAACTGAAGCTTTCTTT. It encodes CASSLEGGTEAFF.

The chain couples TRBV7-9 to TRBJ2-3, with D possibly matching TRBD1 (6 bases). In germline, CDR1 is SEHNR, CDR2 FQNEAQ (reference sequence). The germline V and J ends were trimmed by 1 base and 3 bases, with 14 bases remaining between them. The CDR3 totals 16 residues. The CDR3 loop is CASSLVRLGATDTQYF. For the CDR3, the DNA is TGTGCCAGCAGCTTAGTTCGTCTGGGGGCTACAGATACGCAGTATTTT.

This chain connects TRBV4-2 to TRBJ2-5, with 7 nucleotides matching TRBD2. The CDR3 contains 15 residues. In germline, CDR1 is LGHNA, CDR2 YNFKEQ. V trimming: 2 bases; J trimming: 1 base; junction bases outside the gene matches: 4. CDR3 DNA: TGTGCCAGCAGCCAAACTAGCGACCGCCAAGAGACCCAGTACTTC. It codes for CASSQTSDRQETQYF.

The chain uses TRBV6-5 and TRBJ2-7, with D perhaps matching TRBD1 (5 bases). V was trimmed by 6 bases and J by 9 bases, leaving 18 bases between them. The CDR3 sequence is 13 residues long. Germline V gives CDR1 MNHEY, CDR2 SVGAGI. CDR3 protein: CASSPPGLVGQYF. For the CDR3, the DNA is TGTGCCAGCAGCCCCCCAGGGTTGGTCGGGCAGTACTTC.

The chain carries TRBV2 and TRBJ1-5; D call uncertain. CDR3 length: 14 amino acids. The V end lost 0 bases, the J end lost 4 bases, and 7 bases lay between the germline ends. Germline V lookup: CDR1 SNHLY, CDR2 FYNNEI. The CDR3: CASSEALPNQPQHF. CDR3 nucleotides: TGTGCCAGCAGTGAAGCGCTTCCAAATCAGCCCCAGCATTTT. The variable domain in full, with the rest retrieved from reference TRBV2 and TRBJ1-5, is EPEVTQTPSHQVTQMGQEVILRCVPISNHLYFYWYRQILGQKVEFLVSFYNNEISEKSEIFDDQFSVERPDGSNFTLKIRSTKLEDSAMYFCASSEALPNQPQHFGDGTRLSIL.

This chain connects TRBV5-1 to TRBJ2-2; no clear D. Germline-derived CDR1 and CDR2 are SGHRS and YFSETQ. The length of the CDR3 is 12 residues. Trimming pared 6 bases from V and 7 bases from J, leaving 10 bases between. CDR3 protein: CASNDSDGELFF. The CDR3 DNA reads TGCGCCAGCAATGATTCTGACGGGGAGCTGTTTTTT.